This TCR beta chain was recorded in a study of post-analysis software for immune sequencing data. Comment on this clonotype: Its specificity is unknown.

The germline V and J ends were trimmed by 6 bases and 3 bases, with 14 bases remaining between them. The CDR3 loop spans 14 amino acids. From germline, CDR1 is SGHVS and CDR2 FQNEAQ. General study results and limits: Samples from one preparation batch, clustered by F measure, grouped strongly together. Five or six TRBV segments, TRBV5-6, TRBV5-1 and TRBV20-1 among them, were found more frequent in patients than controls.

Unique molecular identifiers had been added to the TCR beta cDNA libraries. TCRdb independently ran MiXCR on the PCR reads; one entry per CDR3 protein. The profile shows around 710,000 distinct CDR3 sequences, approximately 44% of them singletons. The sequence was collected from a girl aged 5 to 17 with multiple sclerosis. The sample consisted of blood. The chain recombines TRBV7-8 with TRBJ2-5; D possibly corresponds to TRBD1 (6 bases). The CDR3 protein is CASRYRVGEETQYF. CDR3 sequence (DNA): TGTGCCAGCAGGTACAGGGTAGGTGAAGAGACCCAGTACTTC.